The 30 T cell receptor beta chains reported below all come from one sample, sequenced in a study of T cell changes during pregnancy in multiple sclerosis. Libraries were prepared by immunoSEQ multiplex PCR; TCRdb keeps only in-frame clonotypes and omits some of them. This table holds around 26,000 clones, more than 75% found once. The sample was CD8+ T cells from peripheral blood mononuclear cells, taken in the first trimester of pregnancy. These receptors were taken from a female donor in good health, enrolled as a control in a pregnancy study.

The chain's CDR3 is CASSFNSGSRDTQYF. CDR3 bases: TGTGCCAGCAGCTTTAATAGCGGGAGTAGAGATACGCAGTATTTT. The gene calls are TRBV7-3 and TRBJ2-3, with 9 nucleotides matching TRBD2. The J segment lost 5 bases and the V segment lost 3 bases, leaving 6 bases of the junction unmatched. This CDR3 contains 15 residues. Germline V lookup: CDR1 SGHTA, CDR2 FQGTGA.

The rearrangement links TRBV10-3 to TRBJ2-6, with D possibly matching TRBD2 (5 bases). The CDR3 is made up of 17 amino acids. The germline V gene has CDR1 ENHRY and CDR2 SYGVKD. Trimming shortened V by 2 bases and J by 2 bases, and 13 bases separated the two germline ends. CDR3 DNA sequence: TGTGCCATCAGTGAGGGACCGGGATTCGCTGGGGCCAACGTCCTGACTTTC. This encodes CAISEGPGFAGANVLTF.

This clone was seen once. The V call is TRBV4-1, the J call TRBJ2-5, with 7 bases that match TRBD2. CDR3 length: 14 amino acids. V dropped 1 base and J dropped 4; count of bases not matched to a gene: 3. Germline V gives CDR1 MGHRA, CDR2 YSYEKL. The CDR3 DNA reads TGCGCCAGCAGCCAAGCGGGGGGTCCAGAGACCCAGTACTTC. Protein product: CASSQAGGPETQYF.

The J gene is TRBJ2-7, the V gene TRBV21-1; the table gives TRBD2 as D, unverified against the DNA. TRBV21-1 corresponds to a pseudogene. The CDR3 sequence is 16 residues long. The CDR3 coding sequence is TGTGCCAGCAGCAAGGGACTAGCGGAGGGATACTACGAGCAGTACTTC. Translated, it gives CASSKGLAEGYYEQYF.

The chain uses TRBV28 and TRBJ1-3, with 11 nucleotides matching TRBD1. V lost 3 bases to trimming and J lost 3 bases; unmatched junction nucleotides: 4. Germline CDR1 and CDR2: MDHEN and SYDVKM. The CDR3 has 16 amino acids. The DNA of the CDR3 is TGTGCCAGCAGTTTCGTGGACAGGGGGCATGGAAACACCATATATTTT. Its translation is CASSFVDRGHGNTIYF.

This rearrangement joins TRBV11-2 to TRBJ2-1; 7 bases align to TRBD2. CDR1 and CDR2 from the germline V gene are SGHAT and FQNNGV. This CDR3 contains 16 residues. V lost 2 bases, J lost 5 bases, and 9 bases stayed unmatched. The CDR3 nucleotides read TGTGCCAGCAGCTTATTAGGCTTGCGGGAGAACAATGAGCAGTTCTTC. As protein: CASSLLGLRENNEQFF.

CDR3 protein: CASSLASGGLYEQYF. DNA for the CDR3: TGTGCCAGCAGCTTAGCTAGCGGGGGGCTCTACGAGCAGTACTTC. This sequence joins TRBV13 and TRBJ2-7, with TRBD2 matching over 11 bases. Germline CDR1 reads PRHDT; CDR2 reads FYEKMQ (reference sequence). The CDR3 is 15 amino acids. V dropped 1 base and J dropped 3; count of bases not matched to a gene: 2.

This rearrangement joins TRBV27 to TRBJ2-1; TRBD2 matches 10 bases. The CDR3 runs to 15 residues. V lost 5 bases and J lost 4; bases outside the gene matches: 5. The germline CDR1 and CDR2 sequences are MNHEY and SMNVEV (reference sequence). CDR3 residues: CASSPGLAVYNEQFF. CDR3 DNA: TGTGCCAGCAGTCCAGGACTAGCGGTTTACAATGAGCAGTTCTTC.

The chain uses TRBV15 and TRBJ1-5; 9 nucleotides align to TRBD1. V gave up 0 bases and J gave up 5 bases; unmatched junction bases: 2. CDR3 size: 15 residues. Germline CDR1 is LNHNV and CDR2 is YYDKDF (reference sequence). The CDR3 reads CATSREQGADQPQHF. Here the CDR3 DNA reads TGTGCCACCAGCAGAGAACAGGGGGCCGATCAGCCCCAGCATTTT.

This clone was found once. The chain carries TRBV5-1 and TRBJ2-3; 12 bases match TRBD2. V lost 0 bases and J lost 5; bases outside the gene matches: 4. This CDR3 region has 16 residues. Germline V gene lookup returns CDR1 SGHRS and CDR2 YFSETQ. The CDR3 DNA is TGCGCCAGCAGCTTGGGTCTAGCGGGGGGGCAAGATACGCAGTATTTT. This translates into CASSLGLAGGQDTQYF.

The rearrangement uses TRBV6-6 and TRBJ1-4; a possible D gene is TRBD1 (6 bases). CDR3 length: 15 amino acids. The ends were cut back, 6 bases at V and 8 bases at J, with 19 bases in the middle. CDR1 is MNHNY, CDR2 SVGAGI, per germline (reference sequence). CDR3 residues: CASSLAMEGGEKLFF. DNA of the CDR3: TGTGCCAGCAGCCTTGCGATGGAGGGGGGGGAAAAACTGTTTTTT.

The V gene is TRBV28, the J gene TRBJ2-5; TRBD1 matches at 10 bases. TRBJ2-7 explains the end of the DNA better; the J call may be wrong. The CDR3 is 14 amino acids. CDR1 and CDR2 from the germline V gene are MDHEN and SYDVKM. The CDR3 is CASRDRGSSHEQYF. The CDR3 nucleotides are TGTGCCAGCCGGGACAGGGGATCCAGCCACGAGCAGTACTTC.

CDR3 nucleotide sequence: TGTGCCAGCAGAGACCTGGGACTAGCGGGGGAGCAGTACTTC. It yields the protein CASRDLGLAGEQYF. The V call is TRBV2, the J call TRBJ2-7; TRBD2 aligns across 13 bases. From germline, CDR1 is SNHLY and CDR2 FYNNEI. V was clipped by 6 bases and J by 7 bases; unmatched bases: 6. The CDR3 loop spans 14 amino acids.

This clone was counted a few times. The rearrangement links TRBV20-1 to TRBJ1-1, with D unclear. Germline CDR1 reads DFQATT; CDR2 reads SNEGSKA (reference sequence). The V and J ends lost 1 base and 11 bases respectively, with 11 bases between them. The CDR3 consists of 11 residues. The CDR3 sequence is CSARGGLVAFF. The CDR3 DNA is TGCAGTGCTAGAGGAGGGTTGGTCGCTTTCTTT.

The chain has TRBV5-1 and TRBJ2-7; the D gene is possibly TRBD2 (5 bases). The V gene lost 7 bases and the J gene lost 1 base, with 9 bases spanning the gap. This CDR3 region has 12 residues. Germline-derived CDR1 and CDR2 are SGHRS and YFSETQ. In DNA form, the CDR3 reads TGCGCCAGCTGGGGAGAGTCCTACGAGCAGTACTTC. Its protein is CASWGESYEQYF.

The rearrangement uses TRBV7-9 and TRBJ1-1; TRBD1 aligns across 7 bases. V was clipped by 5 bases and J by 1 base; unmatched bases: 16. Germline CDR1 is SEHNR and CDR2 is FQNEAQ (reference sequence). The CDR3 length is 18 residues. As DNA, the CDR3 is TGTGCCAGCAGCCCCAGCTTCGGACAGGAGAAGGGGAACACTGAAGCTTTCTTT. Protein sequence: CASSPSFGQEKGNTEAFF.

The chain carries TRBV6-5 and TRBJ1-1; D unclear. CDR3 length: 15 residues. Germline loops: CDR1 MNHEY, CDR2 SVGAGI. The V gene lost 4 bases and the J gene lost 0 bases, with 12 bases spanning the gap. CDR3 region: CASSSTENMNTEAFF. In DNA, the CDR3 is TGTGCCAGCAGTTCGACGGAGAATATGAACACTGAAGCTTTCTTT.

This clone came up once. The V and J genes are TRBV6-4 and TRBJ2-2; 7 nucleotides line up with TRBD2. Germline CDR1 is MRHNA and CDR2 is SNTAGT. V was pared by 7 bases and J by 3 bases, with 5 bases of the junction left unmatched. This CDR3 spans 14 amino acids. CDR3 protein: CASNPSGDTGELFF. CDR3 sequence (DNA): TGTGCCAGCAATCCTAGCGGAGACACCGGGGAGCTGTTTTTT.

This clone was recorded once. This chain uses TRBV27 with TRBJ1-1; D call uncertain. The V and J ends lost 8 bases and 2 bases respectively, with 18 bases between them. The CDR3 is 15 residues long. CDR1 and CDR2 from the germline V gene are MNHEY and SMNVEV (reference sequence). The CDR3 DNA reads TGTGCCAGCTCTCGGAATCCCGGGGTAAACACTGAAGCTTTCTTT. Translating gives CASSRNPGVNTEAFF.

The J gene is TRBJ1-2, the V gene TRBV7-9; a possible D gene is TRBD1 (6 bases). CDR3 length: 15 amino acids. Between the trimmed V and J ends, which lost 4 bases and 2 bases, there was a span of 14 bases. Per germline, CDR1 SEHNR and CDR2 FQNEAQ (reference sequence). CDR3: CASSSSGHQNYGYTF. The CDR3, as DNA: TGTGCCAGCAGCTCGTCGGGACACCAAAACTATGGCTACACCTTC. Using reference TRBV7-9 and TRBJ1-2 for the parts outside the CDR3, the full variable domain is DTGVSQNPRHKITKRGQNVTFRCDPISEHNRLYWYRQTLGQGPEFLTYFQNEAQLEKSRLLSDRFSAERPKGSFSTLEIQRTEQGDSAMYLCASSSSGHQNYGYTFGSGTRLTVV.

This clone was recorded once. The rearrangement links TRBV5-4 to TRBJ2-3; the match to TRBD2 covers 11 bases. Germline CDR1 and CDR2: SGHNT and YYREEE (reference sequence). This CDR3 region has 18 residues. The trim removed 4 bases at V and 1 base at J, leaving 11 bases unmatched. The CDR3 sequence is CASSPYILAGARTDTQYF. DNA of the CDR3: TGTGCCAGCAGCCCCTATATACTAGCGGGAGCCCGCACAGATACGCAGTATTTT.

DNA for the CDR3: TGTGCCAGCAGTTCCCGGGACAGTCGCTGGGGGGTAGGGGAAAAACTGTTTTTT. Translating gives CASSSRDSRWGVGEKLFF. V and J are TRBV28 and TRBJ1-4; 7 nucleotides agree with TRBD1. Germline loops: CDR1 MDHEN, CDR2 SYDVKM. With V trimmed by 4 bases and J by 8 bases, 19 bases remained unmatched. The CDR3 extends over 18 amino acids. The full variable domain, with the rest looked up from reference TRBV28 and TRBJ1-4, is DVKVTQSSRYLVKRTGEKVFLECVQDMDHENMFWYRQDPGLGLRLIYFSYDVKMKEKGDIPEGYSVSREKKERFSLILESASTNQTSMYLCASSSRDSRWGVGEKLFFGSGTQLSVL.

V is TRBV27 and J is TRBJ2-1; 13 bases align to TRBD2. The germline CDR1 and CDR2 sequences are MNHEY and SMNVEV (reference sequence). V dropped 6 bases and J dropped 7; count of bases not matched to a gene: 6. The CDR3 is 15 residues long. As DNA, the CDR3 is TGTGCCAGCAGCCTGCCGGGACTAGCGGGAAATGAGCAGTTCTTC. It specifies CASSLPGLAGNEQFF.

This clone came up a few times. The V call is TRBV15, the J call TRBJ2-7; 8 bases line up with TRBD2. CDR1 and CDR2 (germline): LNHNV, YYDKDF (reference sequence). With V trimmed by 0 bases and J by 2 bases, 3 bases remained unmatched. CDR3 length: 15 residues. CDR3: CATSRDDGGAYEQYF. CDR3 DNA: TGTGCCACCAGCAGAGATGACGGGGGGGCCTACGAGCAGTACTTC.

The rearrangement links TRBV18 to TRBJ2-1; D gene ambiguous. The V and J ends lost 0 bases and 6 bases respectively, with 6 bases between them. Germline assignment: CDR1 KGHSH and CDR2 LQKENI. The CDR3 loop spans 13 amino acids. Written as DNA, the CDR3 is TGTGCCAGCTCACCACCGGCATTCAATGAGCAGTTCTTC. Translation: CASSPPAFNEQFF.

The chain has TRBV4-1 and TRBJ2-1, with 14 bases matching TRBD2. V was clipped by 3 bases and J by 12 bases; unmatched bases: 10. Germline loops: CDR1 MGHRA, CDR2 YSYEKL. The CDR3 sequence is 16 residues long. The CDR3 loop reads CASSHEGLAGVGWQFF. The CDR3 bases are TGCGCCAGCAGCCACGAGGGACTAGCGGGGGTGGGGTGGCAGTTCTTC.

The chain joins TRBV20-1 to TRBJ2-1; D gene ambiguous. V gave up 3 bases and J gave up 6 bases, with 6 bases separating them. The CDR3 contains 11 residues. In germline, CDR1 is DFQATT, CDR2 SNEGSKA (reference sequence). CDR3: CSASEFNEQFF. In nucleotides, the CDR3 is TGCAGTGCTAGTGAGTTCAATGAGCAGTTCTTC.

The V gene is TRBV28, the J gene TRBJ2-1; possibly TRBD1 for D (6 bases). CDR1 is MDHEN and CDR2 is SYDVKM in the germline V gene. This CDR3 has 14 residues. Trimming removed 7 bases from V and 3 bases from J, with 13 bases in between. This chain's CDR3 is CASNPQGYYNEQFF. In DNA, the CDR3 is TGTGCCAGCAACCCACAGGGCTACTACAATGAGCAGTTCTTC.

J is TRBJ2-7 and V is TRBV2; perhaps TRBD1 as D (6 bases). The CDR3 totals 14 residues. Germline V gene lookup returns CDR1 SNHLY and CDR2 FYNNEI. Deletions cut 5 bases from V and 3 bases from J, with 14 bases between. Written as DNA, the CDR3 is TGTGCCAGCAGTTCTCCAGGGGCCTACTACGAGCAGTACTTC. Translating it yields CASSSPGAYYEQYF.

The chain recombines TRBV4-2 with TRBJ2-5; TRBD2 aligns across 10 bases. The germline CDR1 and CDR2 sequences are LGHNA and YNFKEQ. The V gene end was trimmed by 1 base and the J gene end by 4 bases; junction bases not matched to a gene: 6. CDR3 length equals 16 residues. The CDR3 reads CASSQVPAGGGETQYF. The CDR3 DNA is TGTGCCAGCAGCCAAGTTCCAGCGGGAGGGGGAGAGACCCAGTACTTC.